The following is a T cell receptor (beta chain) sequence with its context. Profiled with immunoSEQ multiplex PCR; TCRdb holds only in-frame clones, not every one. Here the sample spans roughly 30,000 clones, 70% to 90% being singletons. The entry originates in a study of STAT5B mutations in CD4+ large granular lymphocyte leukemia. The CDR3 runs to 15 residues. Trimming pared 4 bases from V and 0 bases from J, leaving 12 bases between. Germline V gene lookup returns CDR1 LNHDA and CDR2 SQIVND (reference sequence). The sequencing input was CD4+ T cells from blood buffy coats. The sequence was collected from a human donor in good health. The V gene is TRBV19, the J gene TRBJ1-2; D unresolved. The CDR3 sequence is CASSNNLVANYGYTF. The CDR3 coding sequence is TGTGCCAGTAGTAATAACCTTGTCGCTAACTATGGCTACACCTTC. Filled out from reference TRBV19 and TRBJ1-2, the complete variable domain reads DGGITQSPKYLFRKEGQNVTLSCEQNLNHDAMYWYRQDPGQGLRLIYYSQIVNDFQKGDIAEGYSVSREKKESFPLTVTSAQKNPTAFYLCASSNNLVANYGYTFGSGTRLTVV.